Listed here are 26 T cell receptor beta chains from one sample, sequenced in a study of T cell changes during pregnancy in multiple sclerosis. Clones were sequenced by immunoSEQ multiplex PCR, and TCRdb holds only the in-frame ones, with some missing. The sample has roughly 110,000 clones, around 93% seen once; the top ten hold around 0.8%. The starting material was peripheral blood, obtained in the third trimester of pregnancy. The receptors here all came from a female donor in good health, enrolled as a control in a pregnancy study.

The V call is TRBV15, the J call TRBJ1-4; D possibly corresponds to TRBD1 (5 bases). In germline, CDR1 is LNHNV, CDR2 YYDKDF (reference sequence). CDR3 length: 15 residues. The ends were cut back, 0 bases at V and 7 bases at J, with 12 bases in the middle. The DNA of the CDR3 is TGTGCCACCAGCAGAGATCGGGGGATTGGTGAAAAACTGTTTTTT. Its protein product is CATSRDRGIGEKLFF.

The chain has TRBV7-3 and TRBJ1-1; the D is unclear. This CDR3 has 13 amino acids. V gave up 0 bases and J gave up 3 bases, with 5 bases separating them. CDR1 and CDR2 (germline): SGHTA, FQGTGA. The CDR3 coding sequence is TGTGCCAGCAGCTTAACGAGCTACACTGAAGCTTTCTTT. This translates into CASSLTSYTEAFF.

J is TRBJ2-1 and V is TRBV7-9, with TRBD1 matching 8 bases. The V gene end was trimmed by 4 bases and the J gene end by 5 bases; junction bases not matched to a gene: 13. Looked up from germline, CDR1 is SEHNR and CDR2 is FQNEAQ (reference sequence). There are 17 residues in the CDR3. CDR3 amino acids: CASSSFSSRDRNNEQFF. CDR3 coding DNA: TGTGCCAGCAGCTCGTTTTCCTCCCGGGACAGGAACAATGAGCAGTTCTTC.

This clone has a handful of counts. This rearrangement joins TRBV10-3 to TRBJ1-1; possible D gene TRBD1, 6 bases. CDR3 size: 14 residues. CDR1 ENHRY and CDR2 SYGVKD come from the germline V gene. V dropped 11 bases and J dropped 6 bases, with 22 bases sitting between them. The CDR3 here is CASYLGVQGSEAFF. The CDR3 DNA is TGTGCCTCTTATCTGGGGGTCCAGGGGTCTGAAGCTTTCTTT.

The chain employs TRBV7-9 and TRBJ1-2; perhaps TRBD1 as D (6 bases). The CDR3 covers 15 residues. V lost 4 bases to trimming and J lost 2 bases, with 14 bases between them. CDR1 is SEHNR and CDR2 is FQNEAQ in the germline V gene (reference sequence). CDR3 protein: CASSSYLQGNYGYTF. The CDR3 nucleotides are TGTGCCAGCAGCTCCTACCTTCAGGGGAACTATGGCTACACCTTC. The full variable domain, with the rest looked up from reference TRBV7-9 and TRBJ1-2, is DTGVSQNPRHKITKRGQNVTFRCDPISEHNRLYWYRQTLGQGPEFLTYFQNEAQLEKSRLLSDRFSAERPKGSFSTLEIQRTEQGDSAMYLCASSSYLQGNYGYTFGSGTRLTVV.

A single count supports this clone. This chain uses TRBV5-5 with TRBJ1-1, with 9 bases fitting TRBD1. V gave up 4 bases and J gave up 1 base; unmatched junction bases: 14. The germline CDR1 and CDR2 sequences are SGHKS and YYEKEE (reference sequence). CDR3 length equals 18 residues. The CDR3 nucleotides read TGTGCCAGCAGCATGGTTTTGACAGGGGGGACTAAGAACACTGAAGCTTTCTTT. This encodes CASSMVLTGGTKNTEAFF.

V is TRBV9 and J is TRBJ1-2; D might be TRBD1 (5 bases). This CDR3 has 16 residues. V dropped 6 bases and J dropped 2 bases, with 20 bases sitting between them. Germline V gene sequence: CDR1 SGDLS, CDR2 YYNGEE. In nucleotides, the CDR3 is TGTGCCAGCACCCTAACGGAGGGGACGGAGAACTATGGCTACACCTTC. Translation gives CASTLTEGTENYGYTF.

This clone showed up just once. The V gene is TRBV9, the J gene TRBJ1-3; a weak D match, TRBD1 (6 bases). The CDR3 runs to 15 residues. V lost 2 bases to trimming and J lost 2 bases, with 11 bases between them. CDR1 and CDR2 (germline): SGDLS, YYNGEE. The CDR3 reads CASSVRAGAGNTIYF. The CDR3 nucleotides are TGTGCCAGCAGCGTCCGAGCAGGGGCTGGAAACACCATATATTTT.

The V gene is TRBV5-1, the J gene TRBJ2-5; 12 bases align to TRBD2. With V trimmed by 4 bases and J by 5 bases, 12 bases remained unmatched. Germline V gene data show CDR1 as SGHRS and CDR2 as YFSETQ. The CDR3 runs to 17 residues. The CDR3 protein is CASSPQTSGGFGETQYF. The CDR3 nucleotides read TGCGCCAGCAGCCCCCAGACTAGCGGGGGATTTGGGGAGACCCAGTACTTC. The full variable domain, with the rest looked up from reference TRBV5-1 and TRBJ2-5, is KAGVTQTPRYLIKTRGQQVTLSCSPISGHRSVSWYQQTPGQGLQFLFEYFSETQRNKGNFPGRFSGRQFSNSRSEMNVSTLELGDSALYLCASSPQTSGGFGETQYFGPGTRLLVL.

The chain links TRBV7-3 to TRBJ1-1; 8 nucleotides match TRBD1. The CDR3 extends over 16 amino acids. The J segment lost 1 base and the V segment lost 5 bases, leaving 9 bases of the junction unmatched. CDR1 and CDR2 from the germline V gene are SGHTA and FQGTGA. CDR3 sequence: CASSPQPTGGNTEAFF. The CDR3 nucleotides are TGTGCCAGCAGCCCGCAACCAACAGGGGGGAACACTGAAGCTTTCTTT.

This sequence joins TRBV4-3 and TRBJ2-1; a weak D match, TRBD1 (5 bases). This CDR3 region has 17 residues. V lost 0 bases and J 8 bases, leaving 20 bases between the germline ends. Germline V gene data show CDR1 as LGHNA and CDR2 as YSLEER. As DNA, the CDR3 is TGCGCCAGCAGCCAAGAAGTTCGGGCAGGGAAAACCGATGAGCAGTTCTTC. Translation: CASSQEVRAGKTDEQFF.

This clone showed up just once. The chain joins TRBV23-1 to TRBJ1-2, with D possibly TRBD1 on 5 matching bases. TRBV23-1 is labeled an ORF, and its function is uncertain. The CDR3 is 16 residues long. Deletions cut 6 bases from V and 5 bases from J, with 22 bases between. CDR3 amino acids: CASRLAPGQTPYGYTF. For the CDR3, the DNA is TGCGCCAGCAGATTAGCCCCCGGACAAACTCCGTATGGCTACACCTTC.

V usage is TRBV10-3 and J usage is TRBJ2-7; perhaps TRBD1 as D (6 bases). This CDR3 contains 13 residues. CDR1 is ENHRY and CDR2 is SYGVKD in the germline V gene. V lost 5 bases and J lost 2, with 10 bases in between. The CDR3 here is CAISSGETYEQYF. For the CDR3, the DNA is TGTGCCATCAGTTCAGGGGAGACCTACGAGCAGTACTTC.

With respect to this clone: This CDR3 is also generated by other DNA sequences in the sample. This chain links TRBV19 with TRBJ2-7; TRBD1 might be the D (5 bases). Per germline, CDR1 LNHDA and CDR2 SQIVND (reference sequence). Between the trimmed V and J ends, which lost 0 bases and 2 bases, there was a span of 8 bases. There are 14 residues in the CDR3. The CDR3 nucleotides read TGTGCCAGTAGTATAGACAGGGAAACCTACGAGCAGTACTTC. Translated: CASSIDRETYEQYF.

The chain carries TRBV4-3 and TRBJ1-5; TRBD1 agrees at 7 bases. The V and J ends lost 1 base and 3 bases, in that order; junction bases with no gene match: 3. This CDR3 is 15 amino acids long. CDR1 is LGHNA, CDR2 YSLEER, per germline. This CDR3 is CASSQGQGNNQPQHF. In nucleotides, the CDR3 is TGCGCCAGCAGCCAAGGACAGGGTAACAATCAGCCCCAGCATTTT.

This rearrangement joins TRBV5-4 to TRBJ2-5, with 7 bases matching TRBD2. After removal of 4 bases from V and 1 base from J, the junction contained 7 bases not matched to a gene. The germline gives CDR1 SGHNT, CDR2 YYREEE (reference sequence). The CDR3 is 15 amino acids. The CDR3 DNA follows: TGTGCCAGCAGCCCGCCGGGGACTACCCAAGAGACCCAGTACTTC. Its protein is CASSPPGTTQETQYF. Combining the CDR3 with reference TRBV5-4 and TRBJ2-5 gives the whole variable domain ETGVTQSPTHLIKTRGQQVTLRCSSQSGHNTVSWYQQALGQGPQFIFQYYREEENGRGNFPPRFSGLQFPNYSSELNVNALELDDSALYLCASSPPGTTQETQYFGPGTRLLVL.

This clone was seen just once. V and J are TRBV5-1 and TRBJ2-7; 8 bases are a match to TRBD1. V was pared by 4 bases and J by 3 bases, with 6 bases of the junction left unmatched. This CDR3 spans 14 amino acids. Germline lookup yields CDR1 SGHRS and CDR2 YFSETQ. CDR3 DNA sequence: TGCGCCAGCAGCGTGGCAGGGGGCAACTACGAGCAGTACTTC. It encodes CASSVAGGNYEQYF. Based on the CDR3 plus reference TRBV5-1 and TRBJ2-7, the full variable domain is KAGVTQTPRYLIKTRGQQVTLSCSPISGHRSVSWYQQTPGQGLQFLFEYFSETQRNKGNFPGRFSGRQFSNSRSEMNVSTLELGDSALYLCASSVAGGNYEQYFGPGTRLTVT.

The chain employs TRBV7-3 and TRBJ1-1, with 8 bases aligning to TRBD1. CDR3 length: 14 residues. From germline, CDR1 is SGHTA and CDR2 FQGTGA. V dropped 5 bases and J dropped 2; count of bases not matched to a gene: 4. CDR3 DNA sequence: TGTGCCAGCAGCATAGACAGGGGCAACACTGAAGCTTTCTTT. It encodes CASSIDRGNTEAFF.

This clone appeared a single time. The chain links TRBV5-4 to TRBJ2-3, with a possible D match to TRBD2 (5 bases). The V gene's germline CDR1 is SGHNT and CDR2 YYREEE (reference sequence). This CDR3 region has 17 residues. The germline V and J ends were trimmed by 0 bases and 2 bases, with 16 bases remaining between them. The CDR3 DNA is TGTGCCAGCAGCTTGGCGGTTGGGAGCAGCTACACAGATACGCAGTATTTT. This gives the protein CASSLAVGSSYTDTQYF.

The sample holds one count of this clone. This sequence joins TRBV15 and TRBJ2-1; 7 bases are shared with TRBD2. The CDR3 runs to 15 residues. Germline-derived CDR1 and CDR2 are LNHNV and YYDKDF (reference sequence). The junction had 8 bases not matched to a gene; V was cut back by 5 bases and J by 4 bases. For the CDR3, the DNA is TGTGCCACCAGCCGGAGCGGGGTACTATACAATGAGCAGTTCTTC. This encodes CATSRSGVLYNEQFF.

The V and J genes are TRBV9 and TRBJ2-3; the match to TRBD2 covers 9 bases. CDR1 SGDLS and CDR2 YYNGEE come from the germline V gene. Unmatched junction bases numbered 5, after V lost 5 bases and J lost 1 base. The CDR3 runs to 15 residues. The CDR3 nucleotides are TGTGCCAGCAGTCCTAGCGGGGAAGGCACAGATACGCAGTATTTT. Translated, it gives CASSPSGEGTDTQYF.

The chain is built from TRBV19 and TRBJ1-2, with 9 bases lining up with TRBD1. This CDR3 region has 15 residues. Germline V lookup: CDR1 LNHDA, CDR2 SQIVND (reference sequence). J gave up 4 bases and V 4 bases, and 7 bases lay outside the gene matches. CDR3 DNA: TGTGCCAGTAGTACCCGGGACAGGGCTGGCTATGGCTACACCTTC. It specifies CASSTRDRAGYGYTF.

The rearrangement uses TRBV11-2 and TRBJ1-2; D is perhaps TRBD1 (5 bases). Germline CDR1 SGHAT, CDR2 FQNNGV. V lost 4 bases and J lost 3, with 9 bases in between. The CDR3 extends over 13 amino acids. CDR3 in amino acids: CASSSDSHYGYTF. The CDR3 DNA is TGTGCCAGCAGCTCCGACAGCCACTATGGCTACACCTTC.

The chain recombines TRBV4-2 with TRBJ1-1; possibly TRBD1 for D (6 bases). Germline CDR1 and CDR2: LGHNA and YNFKEQ. This CDR3 is built from 13 residues. V lost 3 bases and J lost 3, with 8 bases in between. The CDR3 region is CASSQGAYTEAFF. For the CDR3, the DNA is TGTGCCAGCAGCCAGGGGGCGTACACTGAAGCTTTCTTT.

The gene calls are TRBV6-1 and TRBJ1-4, with a tentative D call TRBD1 (6 bases). Germline CDR1 MNHNS, CDR2 SASEGT. V dropped 6 bases and J dropped 3 bases, with 11 bases sitting between them. The CDR3 loop spans 14 amino acids. CDR3 DNA: TGTGCCAGCAGACAGGGTTTGGCTAATGAAAAACTGTTTTTT. As protein: CASRQGLANEKLFF.

The V call is TRBV4-2, the J call TRBJ1-6; D remains unclear. V lost 2 bases to trimming and J lost 0 bases, with 11 bases between them. The CDR3 is 17 residues long. Per the germline V gene, CDR1 is LGHNA and CDR2 is YNFKEQ. This CDR3 is CASSQLTLSSYNSPLHF. CDR3 DNA: TGTGCCAGCAGCCAACTCACCCTGAGCTCCTATAATTCACCCCTCCACTTT.